A selection of T cell receptor beta chains follows, all from one sample in a study of cytomegalovirus exposure and HLA in healthy donors. Libraries were prepared by immunoSEQ multiplex PCR; TCRdb keeps only in-frame clonotypes and omits some of them. Of 90,000 to 140,000 clones detected, roughly 13% appear once; the ten largest clones hold about a sixth. Sequencing input: PBMCs. The receptors here all came from a man aged 35 to 55 in good health and CMV-seropositive. The CDR3 runs from the conserved cysteine through the conserved F or W. The D gene is left open where the match is weak. Clone sizes are given selectively: once, few, many, or a class where the clone is expanded.

V	J	D	size	CDR3	DNA
TRBV5-1	TRBJ2-2	TRBD1	few	CASRQGVDAGELFF	TGCGCCAGCCGGCAGGGGGTAGACGCCGGGGAGCTGTTTTTT
TRBV7-8	TRBJ1-1	-	-	CASSLSVGGANTEAFF	TGTGCCAGCAGCCTCTCGGTGGGAGGGGCGAACACTGAAGCTTTCTTT
TRBV6-1	TRBJ2-7	-	-	CASSDYRSSYEQYF	TGTGCCAGCAGTGACTACCGAAGCTCCTACGAGCAGTACTTC
TRBV30	TRBJ2-5	-	few	CAWSVKTQYF	TGTGCCTGGAGTGTTAAGACCCAGTACTTC
TRBV4-1	TRBJ2-5	TRBD2	-	CASSQVATSGSRETQYF	TGCGCCAGCAGCCAAGTGGCGACTAGCGGGAGTCGGGAGACCCAGTACTTC
TRBV9	TRBJ2-1	-	few	CASSVEGRPPYNEQFF	TGTGCCAGCAGCGTAGAAGGGAGGCCCCCCTACAATGAGCAGTTCTTC
TRBV2	TRBJ2-3	TRBD2	few	CASSEFRAGAQYF	TGTGCCAGCAGTGAATTCCGCGCGGGGGCGCAGTATTTT
TRBV4-1	TRBJ1-5	-	-	CASSQGYTANQPQHF	TGCGCCAGCAGCCAAGGTTACACCGCCAATCAGCCCCAGCATTTT
TRBV7-9	TRBJ1-4	-	few	CASSFGGINEKLFF	TGTGCCAGCAGCTTTGGGGGGATTAATGAAAAACTGTTTTTT
TRBV10-3	TRBJ1-2	-	few	CATRVSGDYGYTF	TGTGCCACCAGGGTCTCCGGGGACTATGGCTACACCTTC
TRBV19	TRBJ1-2	-	-	CASSGRTSYGYTF	TGTGCCAGTAGTGGTCGGACATCGTATGGCTACACCTTC
TRBV10-3	TRBJ2-7	TRBD1	-	CAISESTRGQGYEQYF	TGTGCCATCAGTGAGTCGACTCGAGGACAGGGCTACGAGCAGTACTTC
TRBV5-1	TRBJ1-2	-	-	CASSLAGDPHDGYTF	TGCGCCAGCAGCTTGGCGGGGGATCCCCATGATGGCTACACCTTC
TRBV4-3	TRBJ2-2	-	-	CASSQLGGQITGELFF	TGCGCCAGCAGCCAACTGGGGGGACAGATCACCGGGGAGCTGTTTTTT
TRBV5-6	TRBJ2-7	-	few	CASSTIEIPSYEQYF	TGTGCCAGCAGCACTATTGAGATCCCCTCCTACGAGCAGTACTTC
TRBV2	TRBJ1-5	TRBD1	few	CASSRDRDQPQHF	TGTGCCAGCAGTCGGGACAGGGATCAGCCCCAGCATTTT
TRBV6-1	TRBJ2-5	-	few	CASKGTKEAQYF	TGTGCCAGCAAAGGGACAAAAGAGGCCCAGTACTTC
TRBV2	TRBJ2-2	-	few	CASSEWGRTSAGELFF	TGTGCCAGCAGTGAATGGGGGAGGACCTCGGCCGGGGAGCTGTTTTTT
TRBV5-4	TRBJ2-1	TRBD2	-	CAAGLEGDEQFF	TGTGCCGCTGGACTAGAGGGCGATGAGCAGTTCTTC
TRBV28	TRBJ1-5	TRBD1	-	CASRDRGHQPQHF	TGTGCCAGCAGGGACAGGGGCCATCAGCCCCAGCATTTT
TRBV10-3	TRBJ1-5	-	-	CAISGTAINQPQHF	TGTGCCATCAGTGGGACAGCGATCAATCAGCCCCAGCATTTT
TRBV18	TRBJ2-6	TRBD1	-	CASSPGTVNSGANVLTF	TGTGCCAGCTCACCCGGGACAGTCAACTCTGGGGCCAACGTCCTGACTTTC
TRBV28	TRBJ2-1	TRBD2	few	CASSPPGLVYEQFF	TGTGCCAGCAGCCCACCGGGACTAGTATATGAGCAGTTCTTC
TRBV7-9	TRBJ2-5	-	-	CASSPRAKAQETQYF	TGTGCCAGCAGCCCAAGAGCCAAAGCCCAAGAGACCCAGTACTTC
TRBV7-8	TRBJ2-3	TRBD2	-	CASSLARGGGPTQYF	TGTGCCAGCAGCTTAGCCCGCGGGGGGGGACCTACGCAGTATTTT
TRBV5-1	TRBJ2-5	-	-	CASSPWFGGKQETQYF	TGCGCCAGCAGCCCCTGGTTTGGCGGCAAGCAAGAGACCCAGTACTTC
TRBV7-2	TRBJ2-5	TRBD2	-	CASSLEVAGETQYF	TGTGCCAGCAGCTTAGAGGTAGCGGGAGAGACCCAGTACTTC
TRBV6-5	TRBJ2-1	TRBD2	few	CASRSSGGSYNEQFF	TGTGCCAGCAGAAGTAGCGGGGGGTCTTACAATGAGCAGTTCTTC
TRBV7-2	TRBJ2-1	TRBD2	few	CASSTGSSGGEQFF	TGTGCCAGCAGCACGGGATCCTCGGGGGGTGAGCAGTTCTTC
TRBV7-6	TRBJ2-2	-	-	CASSYDSNTGELFF	TGTGCCAGCAGCTACGACAGTAACACCGGGGAGCTGTTTTTT
TRBV6-6	TRBJ1-1	TRBD1	-	CASSNRGQGNTEAFF	TGTGCCAGCAGCAATCGGGGACAGGGGAACACTGAAGCTTTCTTT
TRBV6-6	TRBJ1-1	-	few	CASSVNTEAFF	TGTGCCAGCAGCGTGAACACTGAAGCTTTCTTT
TRBV15	TRBJ1-2	TRBD1	few	CATSYGQGRNYGYTF	TGTGCCACCAGCTATGGACAGGGGAGGAACTATGGCTACACCTTC
TRBV5-1	TRBJ2-7	-	few	CASSWSGSEQYF	TGCGCCAGCAGTTGGAGCGGGTCCGAGCAGTACTTC
TRBV15	TRBJ2-7	TRBD1	-	CATSIRTGPGEQYF	TGTGCCACCAGCATAAGGACAGGTCCAGGCGAGCAGTACTTC
TRBV11-2	TRBJ2-1	TRBD2	-	CASSLSGMSSYNEQFF	TGTGCCAGCAGCCTTAGCGGGATGAGCTCCTACAATGAGCAGTTCTTC
TRBV6-6	TRBJ2-2	-	few	CACAMRADTGELFF	TGTGCCTGTGCGATGAGGGCCGACACCGGGGAGCTGTTTTTT
TRBV28	TRBJ1-5	TRBD1	-	CASSLYRGAQPQHF	TGTGCCAGCAGTTTATACAGGGGAGCTCAGCCCCAGCATTTT
TRBV11-3	TRBJ2-7	TRBD1	-	CASSTRTGGNEQYF	TGTGCCAGCAGCACCCGGACAGGAGGAAACGAGCAGTACTTC
TRBV15	TRBJ2-1	TRBD1	few	CATSRDGQAYNEQFF	TGTGCCACCAGCAGAGATGGACAGGCCTACAATGAGCAGTTCTTC
TRBV6-6	TRBJ1-1	-	few	CASSLNMATEAFF	TGTGCCAGCAGTCTGAACATGGCCACTGAAGCTTTCTTT
TRBV6-7	TRBJ1-5	-	few	CASSSDHREWNQPQHF	TGTGCCAGCAGCAGCGATCACAGGGAATGGAATCAGCCCCAGCATTTT
TRBV6-5	TRBJ1-5	-	-	CASSLRRGIQPQHF	TGTGCCAGCAGCTTACGTCGCGGGATTCAGCCCCAGCATTTT
TRBV5-1	TRBJ2-2	TRBD2	few	CASRESGKNTGELFF	TGCGCCAGCAGGGAGAGCGGGAAGAACACCGGGGAGCTGTTTTTT
TRBV7-6	TRBJ1-1	TRBD1	few	CASSPDRANTEAFF	TGTGCCAGCAGCCCCGACAGGGCGAACACTGAAGCTTTCTTT
TRBV6-1	TRBJ2-7	TRBD1	-	CASSDPTRGPVNYEQYF	TGTGCCAGCAGTGACCCCACCAGGGGGCCAGTTAACTACGAGCAGTACTTC
TRBV5-4	TRBJ1-2	-	-	CASHPPGTPGRYGYTF	TGTGCCAGCCACCCTCCGGGGACTCCAGGGAGATATGGCTACACCTTC
TRBV27	TRBJ2-3	TRBD2	-	CASSPKGGTSGRAHTQYF	TGTGCCAGCAGTCCTAAGGGAGGGACTAGCGGGAGGGCGCATACGCAGTATTTT
TRBV9	TRBJ1-6	TRBD1	-	CASSPDNRGRNSPLHF	TGTGCCAGCAGCCCCGATAACAGGGGGAGGAATTCACCCCTCCACTTT
TRBV18	TRBJ1-5	-	few	CASSLGAGNQPQHF	TGTGCCAGCTCACTAGGCGCGGGCAATCAGCCCCAGCATTTT
TRBV30	TRBJ1-3	TRBD1	few	CAWNLGGAGGNTIYF	TGTGCCTGGAACCTAGGGGGCGCGGGAGGAAACACCATATATTTT
TRBV5-8	TRBJ1-4	TRBD1	-	CASIATGNDEKLFF	TGTGCCAGCATCGCGACAGGGAACGATGAAAAACTGTTTTTT
TRBV9	TRBJ2-1	TRBD2	-	CASSAGTSGRDEQFF	TGTGCCAGCAGCGCCGGGACTAGCGGGAGGGATGAGCAGTTCTTC